The next 9 T cell receptor beta chains were all read from a single sample in a study of regulatory T cells in long-lasting Graves disease. Arm-PCR with iRepertoire HTBI primers amplified the CDR3 regions for these TCR beta libraries. MiXCR, applied by TCRdb to the multiplex PCR reads, yields one record per CDR3 protein. The table has 250,000 to 300,000 distinct CDR3 sequences, around 20% seen once. Time point denoted: persistent/refractory GD, antithyroid drugs over 5 years with positive TRAb. Generation of the TCR library employed RNA extracted from PBMCs. The sample consisted of peripheral blood mononuclear cells (PBMCs), taken when the disease was refractory, from a patient treated with antithyroid drugs. The receptors shown here come from a female donor with Graves disease.

This sequence joins TRBV27 and TRBJ1-5, with 7 nucleotides matching TRBD1. In germline, CDR1 is MNHEY, CDR2 SMNVEV (reference sequence). This CDR3 has 14 amino acids. V was clipped by 5 bases and J by 2 bases; unmatched bases: 3. Here the CDR3 DNA reads TGTGCCAGCAGTAGGGGGCCTGGCAATCAGCCCCAGCATTTT. Translated, it gives CASSRGPGNQPQHF.

This clonotype appeared many times. V gene TRBV18 combines with J gene TRBJ2-7, with TRBD2 as a possible D gene (6 bases). This CDR3 is built from 14 residues. Germline CDR1 and CDR2: KGHSH and LQKENI. V was trimmed by 1 base and J by 4 bases, leaving 11 bases between them. CDR3 nucleotides: TGTGCCAGCTCACCACGGGAGGTGCCTTACGAGCAGTACTTC. Translation gives CASSPREVPYEQYF.

The rearrangement links TRBV4-2 to TRBJ1-3, with unresolved D. The CDR3 covers 15 residues. Germline-derived CDR1 and CDR2 are LGHNA and YNFKEQ. The germline V and J ends were trimmed by 0 bases and 2 bases, with 8 bases remaining between them. In DNA, the CDR3 is TGTGCCAGCAGCCAAGATGTTGAAGCTGGAAACACCATATATTTT. It specifies CASSQDVEAGNTIYF.

This clonotype was seen a few times. The chain is built from TRBV30 and TRBJ1-6; D is perhaps TRBD1 (5 bases). The CDR3 covers 14 residues. Germline V gene data show CDR1 as GTSNPN and CDR2 as SVGIG (reference sequence). The V end was cut by 3 bases, the J end by 6 bases, with 12 bases between. In nucleotides, the CDR3 is TGTGCCTGGAGCCCGGGACGGAGTAATTCACCCCTCCACTTT. Translation gives CAWSPGRSNSPLHF. Supplemented by reference TRBV30 and TRBJ1-6, the full variable domain reads SQTIHQWPATLVQPVGSPLSLECTVEGTSNPNLYWYRQAAGRGLQLLFYSVGIGQISSEVPQNLSASRPQDRQFILSSKKLLLSDSGFYLCAWSPGRSNSPLHFGNGTRLTVT.

The sample holds a few counts of this clonotype. The genes are TRBV28 and TRBJ1-5; D remains unclear. Between the trimmed V and J ends, which lost 6 bases and 0 bases, there was a span of 12 bases. The CDR3 length is 15 residues. The V gene's germline CDR1 is MDHEN and CDR2 SYDVKM. In nucleotides, the CDR3 is TGTGCCAGCAGCCCATGGGAATATAGCAATCAGCCCCAGCATTTT. It specifies CASSPWEYSNQPQHF.

This clonotype was seen a handful of times. The chain is built from TRBV7-6 and TRBJ1-2, with D possibly TRBD1 on 5 matching bases. The CDR3 is 14 residues long. Germline CDR1 SGHVS, CDR2 FNYEAQ. Between the trimmed V and J ends, which lost 5 bases and 8 bases, there was a span of 18 bases. CDR3 coding DNA: TGTGCCAGCAGCCCCGCGCCCATGGGACGGGGCTACACCTTC. It yields the protein CASSPAPMGRGYTF.

There are many counts of this clonotype. V usage is TRBV25-1 and J usage is TRBJ2-5, with 8 bases matching TRBD1. V dropped 4 bases and J dropped 4; count of bases not matched to a gene: 11. Germline V gives CDR1 MGHDK, CDR2 SYGVNS. This CDR3 is built from 16 residues. CDR3 protein: CASSGARQGARETQYF. As DNA, the CDR3 is TGTGCCAGCAGTGGGGCACGGCAGGGGGCGCGAGAGACCCAGTACTTC.

In this sample, this clonotype turned up many times. The J gene is TRBJ2-7, the V gene TRBV27, with TRBD1 matching over 7 bases. This CDR3 contains 14 residues. The V gene end was trimmed by 8 bases and the J gene end by 4 bases; junction bases not matched to a gene: 11. In germline, CDR1 is MNHEY, CDR2 SMNVEV (reference sequence). This CDR3 is CASGSRDRLYEQYF. The CDR3 DNA follows: TGTGCCAGCGGGTCCCGGGACAGATTATACGAGCAGTACTTC.

V gene TRBV7-9 combines with J gene TRBJ2-1; D is undetermined. The CDR3 length is 15 residues. Germline V lookup: CDR1 SEHNR, CDR2 FQNEAQ (reference sequence). V lost 5 bases and J 10 bases, leaving 21 bases between the germline ends. The CDR3 is CASSPSDSAQWEQFF. CDR3 nucleotide sequence: TGTGCCAGCAGCCCCTCAGACTCGGCTCAGTGGGAGCAGTTCTTC.